The source of this T cell receptor beta chain is a study of blood T cells in healthy people across ages. Germline lookup yields CDR1 LNHNV and CDR2 YYDKDF (reference sequence). This CDR3 contains 13 residues. V was trimmed by 6 bases and J by 1 base, leaving 6 bases between them. Using a J-beta primer mix together with a sample-barcoded 5' primer, a second PCR was run for roughly 7 to 11 cycles. Each of the cDNA molecules was tagged by a template-switch adaptor with 12 random nucleotides. From each sample, at least 2.5 million paired-end reads containing CDR3 were obtained. TCRdb reprocessed the 5' RACE reads via MiXCR and lists one record per CDR3 protein. The data show 500,000 to 600,000 distinct CDR3 sequences, 27% seen once. Researchers collected about 10 milliliters of peripheral blood from every single donor.

The sequenced material came from blood. The V gene is TRBV15, the J gene TRBJ2-2, with D unclear. The sequence was collected from a woman in her 70s in good health. CDR3 nucleotide sequence: TGTGCCACCAGAGTCCGGAACACCGGGGAGCTGTTTTTT. It specifies CATRVRNTGELFF.